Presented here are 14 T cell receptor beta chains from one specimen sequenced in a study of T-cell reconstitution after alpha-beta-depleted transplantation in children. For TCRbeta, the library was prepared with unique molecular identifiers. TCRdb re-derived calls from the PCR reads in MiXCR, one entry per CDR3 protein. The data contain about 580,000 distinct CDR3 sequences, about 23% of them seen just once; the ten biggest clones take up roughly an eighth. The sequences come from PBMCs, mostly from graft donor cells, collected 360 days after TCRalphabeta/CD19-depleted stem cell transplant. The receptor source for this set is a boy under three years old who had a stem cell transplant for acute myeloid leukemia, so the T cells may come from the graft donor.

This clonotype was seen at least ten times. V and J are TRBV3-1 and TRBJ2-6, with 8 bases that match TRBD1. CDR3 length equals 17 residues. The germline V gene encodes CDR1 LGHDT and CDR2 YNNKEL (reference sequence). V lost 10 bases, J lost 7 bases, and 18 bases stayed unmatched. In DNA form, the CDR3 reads TGTGCCACCACCTGGATGGACAGGGCGAGGGGAGCCAACGTCCTGACTTTC. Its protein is CATTWMDRARGANVLTF. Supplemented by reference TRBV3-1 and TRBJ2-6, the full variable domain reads DTAVSQTPKYLVTQMGNDKSIKCEQNLGHDTMYWYKQDSKKFLKIMFSYNNKELIINETVPNRFSPKSPDKAHLNLHINSLELGDSAVYFCATTWMDRARGANVLTFGAGSRLTVL.

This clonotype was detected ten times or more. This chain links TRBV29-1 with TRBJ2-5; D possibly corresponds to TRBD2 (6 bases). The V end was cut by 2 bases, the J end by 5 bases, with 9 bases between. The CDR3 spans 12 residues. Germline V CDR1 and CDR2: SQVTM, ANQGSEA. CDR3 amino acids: CSVEMGGETQYF. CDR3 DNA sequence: TGCAGCGTTGAAATGGGGGGTGAGACCCAGTACTTC.

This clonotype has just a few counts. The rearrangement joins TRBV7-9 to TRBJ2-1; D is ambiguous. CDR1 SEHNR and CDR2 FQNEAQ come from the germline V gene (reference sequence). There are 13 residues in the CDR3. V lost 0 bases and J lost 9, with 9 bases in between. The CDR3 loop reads CASSLAWVPEQFF. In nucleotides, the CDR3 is TGTGCCAGCAGCTTAGCATGGGTCCCTGAGCAGTTCTTC.

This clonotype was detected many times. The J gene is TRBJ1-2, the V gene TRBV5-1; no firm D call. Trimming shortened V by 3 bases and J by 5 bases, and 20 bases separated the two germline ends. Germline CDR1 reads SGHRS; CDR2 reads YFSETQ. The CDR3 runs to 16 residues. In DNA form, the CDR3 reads TGCGCCAGCAGCTACCTTATCCCGGGATCTTCTTATGGCTACACCTTC. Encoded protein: CASSYLIPGSSYGYTF.

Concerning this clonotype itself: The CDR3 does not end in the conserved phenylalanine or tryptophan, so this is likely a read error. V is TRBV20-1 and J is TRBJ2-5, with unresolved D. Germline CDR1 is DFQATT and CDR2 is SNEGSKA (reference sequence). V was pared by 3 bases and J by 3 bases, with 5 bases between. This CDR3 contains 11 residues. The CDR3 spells CSASRKETQYL. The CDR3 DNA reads TGCAGTGCTAGTCGGAAAGAGACCCAGTACCTC.

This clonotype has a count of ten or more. The CDR3 protein is CASSLALRDRRETQYF. The CDR3 DNA sequence: TGTGCCAGCAGCTTAGCCCTCCGGGACAGGCGGGAGACCCAGTACTTC. V gene TRBV7-2 combines with J gene TRBJ2-5, with TRBD1 matching 8 bases. The J segment lost 5 bases and the V segment lost 0 bases, leaving 8 bases of the junction unmatched. The CDR3 consists of 16 residues. The germline gives CDR1 SGHTA, CDR2 FQGNSA. The full variable domain, completed using reference TRBV7-2 and TRBJ2-5, is GAGVSQSPSNKVTEKGKDVELRCDPISGHTALYWYRQSLGQGLEFLIYFQGNSAPDKSGLPSDRFSAERTGGSVSTLTIQRTQQEDSAVYLCASSLALRDRRETQYFGPGTRLLVL.

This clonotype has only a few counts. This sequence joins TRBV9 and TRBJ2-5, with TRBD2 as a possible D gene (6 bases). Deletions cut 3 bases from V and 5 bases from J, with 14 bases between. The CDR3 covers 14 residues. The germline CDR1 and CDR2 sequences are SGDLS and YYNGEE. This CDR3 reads CASSGGDAAETQYF. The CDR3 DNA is TGTGCCAGCAGCGGCGGGGATGCAGCGGAGACCCAGTACTTC.

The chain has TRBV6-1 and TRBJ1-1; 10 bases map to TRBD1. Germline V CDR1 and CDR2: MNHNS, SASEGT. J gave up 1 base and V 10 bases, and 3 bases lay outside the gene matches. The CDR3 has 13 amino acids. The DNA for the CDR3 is TGTGCCACGACAGGGGGCGAGAACACTGAAGCTTTCTTT. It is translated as CATTGGENTEAFF.

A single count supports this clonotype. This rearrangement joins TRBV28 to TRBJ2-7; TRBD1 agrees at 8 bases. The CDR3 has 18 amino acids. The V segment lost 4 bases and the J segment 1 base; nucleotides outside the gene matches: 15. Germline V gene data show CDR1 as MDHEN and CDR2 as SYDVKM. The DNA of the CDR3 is TGTGCCAGCAGTTCGAGGGGACAGGTCATCCGTATTTCCTACGAGCAGTACGTC. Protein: CASSSRGQVIRISYEQYV.

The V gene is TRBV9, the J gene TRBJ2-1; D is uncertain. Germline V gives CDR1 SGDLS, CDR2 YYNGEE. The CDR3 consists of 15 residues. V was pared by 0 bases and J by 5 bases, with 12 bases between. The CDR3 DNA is TGTGCCAGCAGCGTAGAGGCTAGTCCCGACAATGAGCAGTTCTTC. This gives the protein CASSVEASPDNEQFF.

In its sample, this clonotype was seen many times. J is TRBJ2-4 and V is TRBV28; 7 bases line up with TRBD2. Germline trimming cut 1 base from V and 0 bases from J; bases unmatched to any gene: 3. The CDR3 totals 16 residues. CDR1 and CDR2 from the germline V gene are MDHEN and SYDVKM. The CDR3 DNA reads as TGTGCCAGCAGTTTATTTCCTAGCGGAGCCAAAAACATTCAGTACTTC. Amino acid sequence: CASSLFPSGAKNIQYF.

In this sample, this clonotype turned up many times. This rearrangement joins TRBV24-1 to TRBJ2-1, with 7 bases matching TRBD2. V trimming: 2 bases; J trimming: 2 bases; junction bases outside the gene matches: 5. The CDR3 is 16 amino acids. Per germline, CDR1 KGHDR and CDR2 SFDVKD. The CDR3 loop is CATSDSSGTTYNEQFF. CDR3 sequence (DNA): TGTGCCACCAGTGATTCCTCCGGGACTACCTACAATGAGCAGTTCTTC.

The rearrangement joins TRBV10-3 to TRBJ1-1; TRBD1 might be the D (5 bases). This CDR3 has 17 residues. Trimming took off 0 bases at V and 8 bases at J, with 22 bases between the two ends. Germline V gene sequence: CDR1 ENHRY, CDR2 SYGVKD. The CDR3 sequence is CAISESIRTGRDREAFF. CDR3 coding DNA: TGTGCCATCAGTGAGTCTATAAGAACAGGCCGAGATCGCGAAGCTTTCTTT.

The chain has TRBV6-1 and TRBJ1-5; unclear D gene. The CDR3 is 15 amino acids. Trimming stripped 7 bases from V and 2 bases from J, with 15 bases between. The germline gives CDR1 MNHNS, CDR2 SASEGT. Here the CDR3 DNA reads TGTGCCAGCACTCCCACCTATGGGGGCAATCAGCCCCAGCATTTT. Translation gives CASTPTYGGNQPQHF.